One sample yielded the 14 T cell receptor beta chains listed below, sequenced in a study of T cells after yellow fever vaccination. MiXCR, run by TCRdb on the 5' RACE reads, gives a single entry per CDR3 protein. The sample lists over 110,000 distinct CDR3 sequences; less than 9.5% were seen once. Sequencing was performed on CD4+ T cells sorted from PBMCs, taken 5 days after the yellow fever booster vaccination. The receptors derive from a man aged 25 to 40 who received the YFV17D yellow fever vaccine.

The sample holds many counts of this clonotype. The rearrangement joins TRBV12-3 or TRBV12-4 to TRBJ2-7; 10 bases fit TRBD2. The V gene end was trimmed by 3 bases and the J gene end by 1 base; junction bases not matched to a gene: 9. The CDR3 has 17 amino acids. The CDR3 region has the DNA TGTGCCAGCAGTTTTTCTAGCGGGGGTCGGGATTCCTACGAGCAGTACTTC. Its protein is CASSFSSGGRDSYEQYF.

For the CDR3, the DNA is TGTGCCAGCAGCTCGAACTTTGGGAGTAGCACAGATACGCAGTATTTT. Translating it yields CASSSNFGSSTDTQYF. The rearrangement joins TRBV7-9 to TRBJ2-3, with D possibly being TRBD2 (5 bases). The CDR3 has 16 residues. CDR1 and CDR2 (germline): SEHNR, FQNEAQ (reference sequence). Trimming removed 4 bases at V and 0 bases at J, with 14 bases between.

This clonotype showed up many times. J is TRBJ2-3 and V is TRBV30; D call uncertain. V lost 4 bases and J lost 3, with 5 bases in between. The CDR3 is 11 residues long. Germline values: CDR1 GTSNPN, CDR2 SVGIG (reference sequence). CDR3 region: CAWTHTDTQYF. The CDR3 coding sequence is TGTGCCTGGACTCATACAGATACGCAGTATTTT.

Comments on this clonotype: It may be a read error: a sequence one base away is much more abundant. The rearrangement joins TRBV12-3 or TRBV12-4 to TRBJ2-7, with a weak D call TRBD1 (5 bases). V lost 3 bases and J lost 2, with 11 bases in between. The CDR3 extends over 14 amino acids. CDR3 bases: TGTGCCAGCAGTTTCGGGCAGGGTACCTACGAGCAGTACTTC. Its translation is CASSFGQGTYEQYF.

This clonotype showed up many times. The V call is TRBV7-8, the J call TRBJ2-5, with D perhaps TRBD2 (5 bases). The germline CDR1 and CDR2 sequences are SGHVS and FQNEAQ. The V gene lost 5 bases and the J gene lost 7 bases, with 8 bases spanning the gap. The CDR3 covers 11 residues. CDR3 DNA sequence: TGTGCCAGCAGCGAACGGGGGACCCAGTACTTC. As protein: CASSERGTQYF.

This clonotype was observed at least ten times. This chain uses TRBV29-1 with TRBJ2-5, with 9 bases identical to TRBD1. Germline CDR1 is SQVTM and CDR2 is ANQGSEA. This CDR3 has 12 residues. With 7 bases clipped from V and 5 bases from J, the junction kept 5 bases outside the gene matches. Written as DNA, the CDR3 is TGCAGCGCCTCGACAGGGGGGGAGACCCAGTACTTC. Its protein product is CSASTGGETQYF.

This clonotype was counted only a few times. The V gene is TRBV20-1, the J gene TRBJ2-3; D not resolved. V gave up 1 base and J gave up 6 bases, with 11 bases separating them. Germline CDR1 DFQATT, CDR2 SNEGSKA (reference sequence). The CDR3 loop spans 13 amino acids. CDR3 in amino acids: CSARVDFSDTQYF. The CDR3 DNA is TGCAGTGCTAGAGTTGACTTCTCTGATACGCAGTATTTT.

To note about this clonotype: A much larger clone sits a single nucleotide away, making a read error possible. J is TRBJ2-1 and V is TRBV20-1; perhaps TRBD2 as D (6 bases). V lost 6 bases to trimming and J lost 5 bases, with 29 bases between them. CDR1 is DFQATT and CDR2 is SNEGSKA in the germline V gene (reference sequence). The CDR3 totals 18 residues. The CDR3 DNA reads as TGCAGTGCAACCGGACGGGGGATGGCGGAAGTAATCCACAATGAGCAGTTCTTC. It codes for CSATGRGMAEVIHNEQFF.

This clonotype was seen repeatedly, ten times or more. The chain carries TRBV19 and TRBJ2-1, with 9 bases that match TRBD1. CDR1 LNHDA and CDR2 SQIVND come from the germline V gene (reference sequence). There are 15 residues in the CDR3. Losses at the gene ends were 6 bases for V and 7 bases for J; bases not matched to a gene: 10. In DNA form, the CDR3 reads TGTGCCAGTAGCCGAACAGGGGGCTTGGGGAATGAGCAGTTCTTC. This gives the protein CASSRTGGLGNEQFF.

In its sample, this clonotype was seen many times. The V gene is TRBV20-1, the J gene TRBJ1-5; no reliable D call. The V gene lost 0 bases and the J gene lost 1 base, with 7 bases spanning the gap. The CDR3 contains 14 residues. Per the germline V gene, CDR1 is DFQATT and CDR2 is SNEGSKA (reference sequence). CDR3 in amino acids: CSARDPKSNQPQHF. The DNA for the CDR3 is TGCAGTGCTAGAGATCCTAAAAGCAATCAGCCCCAGCATTTT.

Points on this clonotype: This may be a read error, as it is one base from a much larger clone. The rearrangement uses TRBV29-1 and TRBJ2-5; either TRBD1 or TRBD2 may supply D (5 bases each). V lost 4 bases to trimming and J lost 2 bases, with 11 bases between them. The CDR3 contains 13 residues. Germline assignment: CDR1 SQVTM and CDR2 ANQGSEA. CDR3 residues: CSVARGLQETQYF. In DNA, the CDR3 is TGCAGCGTTGCTCGGGGCCTACAAGAGACCCAGTACTTC.

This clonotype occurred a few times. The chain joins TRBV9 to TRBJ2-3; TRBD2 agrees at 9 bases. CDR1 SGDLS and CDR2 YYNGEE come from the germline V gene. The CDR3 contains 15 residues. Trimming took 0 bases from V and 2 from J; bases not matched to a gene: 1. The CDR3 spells CASSVGLAVTDTQYF. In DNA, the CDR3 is TGTGCCAGCAGCGTAGGACTAGCGGTCACAGATACGCAGTATTTT.

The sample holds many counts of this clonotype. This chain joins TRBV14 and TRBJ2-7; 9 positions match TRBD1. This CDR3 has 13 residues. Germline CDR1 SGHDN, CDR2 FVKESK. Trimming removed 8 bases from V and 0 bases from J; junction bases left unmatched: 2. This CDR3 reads CASGTGPSYEQYF. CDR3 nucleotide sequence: TGTGCCAGCGGGACAGGGCCCTCCTACGAGCAGTACTTC. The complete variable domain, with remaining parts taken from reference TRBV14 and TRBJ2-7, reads EAGVTQFPSHSVIEKGQTVTLRCDPISGHDNLYWYRRVMGKEIKFLLHFVKESKQDESGMPNNRFLAERTGGTYSTLKVQPAELEDSGVYFCASGTGPSYEQYFGPGTRLTVT.

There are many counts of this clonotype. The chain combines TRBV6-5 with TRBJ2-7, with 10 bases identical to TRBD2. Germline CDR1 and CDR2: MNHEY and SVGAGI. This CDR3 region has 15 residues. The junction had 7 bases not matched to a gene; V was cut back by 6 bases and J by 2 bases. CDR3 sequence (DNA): TGTGCCAGCAGACCCGGGACTAGCGATCCCTACGAGCAGTACTTC. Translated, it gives CASRPGTSDPYEQYF.